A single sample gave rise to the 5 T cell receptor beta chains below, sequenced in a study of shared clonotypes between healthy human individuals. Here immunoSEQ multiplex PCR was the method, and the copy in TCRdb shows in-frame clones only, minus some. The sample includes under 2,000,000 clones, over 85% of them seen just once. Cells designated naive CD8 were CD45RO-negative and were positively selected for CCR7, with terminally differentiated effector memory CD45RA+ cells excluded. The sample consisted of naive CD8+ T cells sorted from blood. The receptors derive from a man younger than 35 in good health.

Written as DNA, the CDR3 is TGCGCCAGCAGCCAAGCCGCACAGTTCGACTATAATTCACCCCTCCACTTT. Translation gives CASSQAAQFDYNSPLHF. V and J are TRBV4-1 and TRBJ1-6; D call uncertain. Trimming took off 1 base at V and 3 bases at J, with 13 bases between the two ends. Germline CDR1 is MGHRA and CDR2 is YSYEKL. The CDR3 spans 17 residues.

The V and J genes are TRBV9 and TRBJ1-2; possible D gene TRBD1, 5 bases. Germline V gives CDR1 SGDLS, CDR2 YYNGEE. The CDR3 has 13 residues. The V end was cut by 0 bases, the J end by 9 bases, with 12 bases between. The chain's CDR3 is CASSVGGAGRYTF. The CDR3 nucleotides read TGTGCCAGCAGCGTAGGAGGGGCTGGGCGCTACACCTTC. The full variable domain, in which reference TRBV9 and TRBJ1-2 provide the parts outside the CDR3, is DSGVTQTPKHLITATGQRVTLRCSPRSGDLSVYWYQQSLDQGLQFLIQYYNGEERAKGNILERFSAQQFPDLHSELNLSSLELGDSALYFCASSVGGAGRYTFGSGTRLTVV.

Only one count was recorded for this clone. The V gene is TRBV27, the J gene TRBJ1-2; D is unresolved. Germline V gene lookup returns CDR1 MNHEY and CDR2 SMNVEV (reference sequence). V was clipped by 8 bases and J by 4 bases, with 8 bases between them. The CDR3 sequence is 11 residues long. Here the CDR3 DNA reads TGTGCCAGCGTAGGATCCTATGGCTACACCTTC. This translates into CASVGSYGYTF.

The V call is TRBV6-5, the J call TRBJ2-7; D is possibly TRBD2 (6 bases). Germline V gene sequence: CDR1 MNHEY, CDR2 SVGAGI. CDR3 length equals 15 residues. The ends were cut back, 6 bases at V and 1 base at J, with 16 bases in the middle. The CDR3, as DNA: TGTGCCAGCAGCACCAATGGGCGGGGATCCTACGAGCAGTACTTC. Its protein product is CASSTNGRGSYEQYF.

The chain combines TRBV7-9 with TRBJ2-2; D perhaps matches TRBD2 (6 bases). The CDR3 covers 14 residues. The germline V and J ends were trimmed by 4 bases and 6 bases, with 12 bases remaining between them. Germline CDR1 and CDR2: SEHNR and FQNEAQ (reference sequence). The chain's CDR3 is CASSSSPGAGELFF. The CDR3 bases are TGTGCCAGCAGCTCCTCCCCGGGGGCCGGGGAGCTGTTTTTT. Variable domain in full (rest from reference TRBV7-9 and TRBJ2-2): DTGVSQNPRHKITKRGQNVTFRCDPISEHNRLYWYRQTLGQGPEFLTYFQNEAQLEKSRLLSDRFSAERPKGSFSTLEIQRTEQGDSAMYLCASSSSPGAGELFFGEGSRLTVL.